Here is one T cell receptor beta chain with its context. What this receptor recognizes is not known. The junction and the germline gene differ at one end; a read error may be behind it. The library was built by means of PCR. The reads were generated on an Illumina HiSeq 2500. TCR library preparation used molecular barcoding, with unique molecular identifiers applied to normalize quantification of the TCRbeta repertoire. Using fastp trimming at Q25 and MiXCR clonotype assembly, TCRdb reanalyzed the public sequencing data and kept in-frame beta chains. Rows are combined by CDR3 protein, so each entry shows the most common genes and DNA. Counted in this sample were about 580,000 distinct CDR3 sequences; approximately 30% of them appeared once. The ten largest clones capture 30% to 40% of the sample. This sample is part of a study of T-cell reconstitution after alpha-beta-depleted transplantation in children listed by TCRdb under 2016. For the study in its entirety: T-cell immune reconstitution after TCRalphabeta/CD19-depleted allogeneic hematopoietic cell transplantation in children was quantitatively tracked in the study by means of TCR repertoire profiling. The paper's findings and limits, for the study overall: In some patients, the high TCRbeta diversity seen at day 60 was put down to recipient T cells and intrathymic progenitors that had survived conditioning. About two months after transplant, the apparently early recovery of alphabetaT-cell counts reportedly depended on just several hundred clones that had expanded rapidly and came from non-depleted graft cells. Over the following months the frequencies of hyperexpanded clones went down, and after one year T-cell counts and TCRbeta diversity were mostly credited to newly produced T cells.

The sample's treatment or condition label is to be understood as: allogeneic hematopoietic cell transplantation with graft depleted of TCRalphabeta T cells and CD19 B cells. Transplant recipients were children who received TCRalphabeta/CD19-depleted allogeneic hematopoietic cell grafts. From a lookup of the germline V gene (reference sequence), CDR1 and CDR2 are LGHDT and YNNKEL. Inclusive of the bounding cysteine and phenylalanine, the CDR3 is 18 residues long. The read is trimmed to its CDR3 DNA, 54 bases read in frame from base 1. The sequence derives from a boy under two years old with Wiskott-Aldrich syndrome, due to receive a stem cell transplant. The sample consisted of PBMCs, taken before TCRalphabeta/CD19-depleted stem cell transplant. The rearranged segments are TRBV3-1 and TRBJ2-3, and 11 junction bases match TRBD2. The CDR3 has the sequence CASTQDGLAGGPRDTQYF. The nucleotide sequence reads TGTGCCAGCACCCAAGACGGATTAGCGGGAGGGCCGAGAGATACGCAGTATTTT.